One and the same sample provided the 20 T cell receptor beta chains below, sequenced in a study of CD8 T cells in ankylosing spondylitis. The study, taken as a whole, reports: In ankylosing spondylitis blood, a motif of roughly 8 highly homologous TCR beta variants appeared characteristic.

In TCRdb, the 5' RACE reads were re-called with MiXCR into one record per CDR3 protein. The table has 700,000 to 1,000,000 distinct CDR3 sequences, roughly 10% seen once; the top ten hold approximately 0.46%. No antigen is known for these receptors. The sequenced sample was blood, either unsorted or a sorted T cell fraction (not recorded which). Source of these receptors: a male donor with ankylosing spondylitis.

The gene calls are TRBV4-1 and TRBJ1-4, with D uncertain. CDR3 length: 13 amino acids. Trimming removed 2 bases from V and 5 bases from J, with 6 bases in between. Germline V CDR1 and CDR2: MGHRA, YSYEKL. The CDR3 DNA is TGCGCCAGCAGCCAATTTACGAATGAAAAACTGTTTTTT. Its translation is CASSQFTNEKLFF.

In this sample, this clonotype turned up a few times. V gene TRBV6-4 combines with J gene TRBJ1-5, with 9 bases identical to TRBD1. Per the germline V gene, CDR1 is MRHNA and CDR2 is SNTAGT. This CDR3 has 15 amino acids. J gave up 1 base and V 5 bases, and 3 bases lay outside the gene matches. CDR3 coding DNA: TGTGCCAGCAGTCGGGACAGGGCCAGCAATCAGCCCCAGCATTTT. Translating it yields CASSRDRASNQPQHF.

In its sample, this clonotype was seen a few times. The chain employs TRBV20-1 and TRBJ2-3; unclear D gene. This CDR3 region has 14 residues. Germline V gene lookup returns CDR1 DFQATT and CDR2 SNEGSKA (reference sequence). Trimming cost V 5 bases and J 2 bases, with 14 bases left between them. The CDR3 coding sequence is TGCAGTGCTCCCCGGGTCGCGCACACAGATACGCAGTATTTT. Translating gives CSAPRVAHTDTQYF.

This clonotype was seen ten or more times. V gene TRBV6-5 combines with J gene TRBJ1-2; TRBD1 agrees at 9 bases. The CDR3 is 18 amino acids. Looked up from germline, CDR1 is MNHEY and CDR2 is SVGAGI. With V trimmed by 2 bases and J by 8 bases, 18 bases remained unmatched. CDR3 protein: CASSYTGTGRLVISGYTF. In DNA form, the CDR3 reads TGTGCCAGCAGTTACACCGGGACAGGGCGCCTTGTGATCTCAGGCTACACCTTC.

At least ten counts were recorded for this clonotype. The chain has TRBV20-1 and TRBJ1-5; 7 bases agree with TRBD1. This CDR3 is built from 14 residues. Germline V lookup: CDR1 DFQATT, CDR2 SNEGSKA (reference sequence). Trimming cost V 0 bases and J 6 bases; bases outside gene matches: 5. DNA for the CDR3: TGCAGTGCTAGAGATGGGGCAGGGGGTCAGCCCCAGCATTTT. Translation: CSARDGAGGQPQHF.

This clonotype was recorded a few times. This chain connects TRBV7-9 to TRBJ1-2; D uncertain. The CDR3 length is 15 residues. Deletions cut 5 bases from V and 6 bases from J, with 19 bases between. The germline V gene has CDR1 SEHNR and CDR2 FQNEAQ (reference sequence). The CDR3 spells CASSLKFRAADGYTF. The CDR3 DNA sequence: TGTGCCAGCAGCCTAAAATTCCGGGCCGCGGATGGCTACACCTTC. The full variable domain, its missing parts supplied by reference TRBV7-9 and TRBJ1-2, is DTGVSQNPRHKITKRGQNVTFRCDPISEHNRLYWYRQTLGQGPEFLTYFQNEAQLEKSRLLSDRFSAERPKGSFSTLEIQRTEQGDSAMYLCASSLKFRAADGYTFGSGTRLTVV.

This clonotype was seen more than once but under ten times. The chain links TRBV27 to TRBJ2-7; 8 bases align to TRBD1. The CDR3 covers 13 residues. The V and J ends lost 9 bases and 6 bases, in that order; junction bases with no gene match: 10. Per the germline V gene, CDR1 is MNHEY and CDR2 is SMNVEV (reference sequence). CDR3 bases: TGTGCCAGTGGAGGACAGGGCCCCTCCGAGCAGTACTTC. Translated, it gives CASGGQGPSEQYF.

This clonotype was seen repeatedly, ten times or more. The V and J genes are TRBV20-1 and TRBJ2-7, with 12 bases aligning to TRBD2. The germline gives CDR1 DFQATT, CDR2 SNEGSKA (reference sequence). The CDR3 extends over 16 amino acids. V trimming: 6 bases; J trimming: 2 bases; junction bases outside the gene matches: 11. The CDR3 DNA follows: TGCAGTGCGACGTTAGGACTAGCGGGGTTACCCTACGAGCAGTACTTC. Protein: CSATLGLAGLPYEQYF.

This clonotype was counted many times. This chain links TRBV20-1 with TRBJ2-3, with 7 bases identical to TRBD2. The CDR3 loop spans 13 amino acids. V lost 2 bases to trimming and J lost 3 bases; unmatched junction nucleotides: 2. Germline assignment: CDR1 DFQATT and CDR2 SNEGSKA (reference sequence). The CDR3 sequence: CSARPLATDTQYF. DNA of the CDR3: TGCAGTGCTAGACCACTAGCGACAGATACGCAGTATTTT.

This clonotype was detected only a few times. The gene calls are TRBV3-1 and TRBJ1-1; D gene uncertain. Germline assignment: CDR1 LGHDT and CDR2 YNNKEL (reference sequence). With 3 bases removed from V and 1 base from J, the gap between germline ends came to 9 bases. The CDR3 loop spans 14 amino acids. The CDR3: CASSQQSGNTEAFF. CDR3 coding DNA: TGTGCCAGCAGCCAGCAATCCGGGAACACTGAAGCTTTCTTT.

This clonotype was found many times. This sequence joins TRBV5-1 and TRBJ2-5, with a possible D match to TRBD1 (6 bases). Germline assignment: CDR1 SGHRS and CDR2 YFSETQ. Trimming left V 2 bases short and J 2 bases short, with 7 bases between. This CDR3 has 13 amino acids. The CDR3 protein is CASSFGQQETQYF. The CDR3 DNA sequence: TGCGCCAGCAGCTTCGGACAGCAAGAGACCCAGTACTTC.

This clonotype was counted ten times or more. V gene TRBV5-6 combines with J gene TRBJ2-3; 7 bases are a match to TRBD2. The CDR3 totals 15 residues. CDR1 SGHDT and CDR2 YYEEEE come from the germline V gene. Losses at the gene ends were 1 base for V and 0 bases for J; bases not matched to a gene: 2. This CDR3 is CASSLLADSTDTQYF. Written as DNA, the CDR3 is TGTGCCAGCAGCTTGCTAGCGGACAGCACAGATACGCAGTATTTT.

This clonotype was seen only a few times. J is TRBJ2-1 and V is TRBV20-1, with D tentatively TRBD2 (8 bases). The germline gives CDR1 DFQATT, CDR2 SNEGSKA (reference sequence). V was cut by 6 bases and J by 0 bases, with 21 bases left in between. The CDR3 totals 17 residues. The CDR3 spells CSAPFREGASSYNEQFF. CDR3 in DNA: TGCAGTGCCCCTTTCCGGGAGGGGGCCAGCTCCTACAATGAGCAGTTCTTC.

V is TRBV18 and J is TRBJ2-4, with D hard to call. Germline CDR1 and CDR2: KGHSH and LQKENI. V shed 0 bases and J shed 0 bases, with 9 bases lying between them. The CDR3 runs to 16 residues. The CDR3 region has the DNA TGTGCCAGCTCACCACCGCGAGATGGAGCCAAAAACATTCAGTACTTC. Translation: CASSPPRDGAKNIQYF.

This clonotype was counted ten times or more. The chain has TRBV20-1 and TRBJ2-1; unclear D gene. The CDR3 has 14 amino acids. Germline loops: CDR1 DFQATT, CDR2 SNEGSKA (reference sequence). Trimming left V 1 base short and J 0 bases short, with 7 bases between. The CDR3 bases are TGCAGTGCTAGAGCGGATCCCTCCTACAATGAGCAGTTCTTC. The encoded protein is CSARADPSYNEQFF.

This clonotype was seen a handful of times. This chain joins TRBV7-9 and TRBJ2-7; the match to TRBD1 covers 8 bases. The germline gives CDR1 SEHNR, CDR2 FQNEAQ (reference sequence). Trimming took 4 bases from V and 3 from J; bases not matched to a gene: 8. This CDR3 region has 15 residues. This CDR3 reads CASSSAWTGNYEQYF. The CDR3 DNA reads TGTGCCAGCAGCTCGGCTTGGACAGGGAACTACGAGCAGTACTTC.

This clonotype has more than one count but fewer than ten. J is TRBJ2-5 and V is TRBV5-1; D is ambiguous. CDR1 is SGHRS, CDR2 YFSETQ, per germline. This CDR3 is built from 13 residues. V lost 1 base, J lost 5 bases, and 9 bases lay in between. The chain's CDR3 is CASSLFQAETQYF. The CDR3 DNA follows: TGCGCCAGCAGCTTGTTTCAGGCGGAGACCCAGTACTTC.

This clonotype has a handful of counts. The chain carries TRBV27 and TRBJ2-5; 13 nucleotides match TRBD2. After removal of 5 bases from V and 5 bases from J, the junction contained 11 bases not matched to a gene. Germline V gene lookup returns CDR1 MNHEY and CDR2 SMNVEV (reference sequence). This CDR3 has 17 amino acids. The CDR3 spells CASSPGRTSGSWETQYF. The CDR3 DNA sequence: TGTGCCAGCAGTCCGGGGCGGACTAGCGGGAGCTGGGAGACCCAGTACTTC.

The CDR3 DNA sequence: TGTGCCAGCAGTACCAATTACAATGAGCAGTTCTTC. This translates into CASSTNYNEQFF. The rearrangement uses TRBV28 and TRBJ2-1; no definite D call. Germline V lookup: CDR1 MDHEN, CDR2 SYDVKM. The CDR3 has 12 amino acids. V lost 5 bases and J 4 bases, leaving 6 bases between the germline ends.

There are many counts of this clonotype. The chain recombines TRBV4-3 with TRBJ1-2, with TRBD1 matching over 7 bases. V was clipped by 3 bases and J by 4 bases; unmatched bases: 5. Per germline, CDR1 LGHNA and CDR2 YSLEER. The CDR3 has 14 residues. The CDR3 loop reads CASSHSGQTYGYTF. DNA of the CDR3: TGCGCCAGCAGCCACTCGGGACAGACCTATGGCTACACCTTC.